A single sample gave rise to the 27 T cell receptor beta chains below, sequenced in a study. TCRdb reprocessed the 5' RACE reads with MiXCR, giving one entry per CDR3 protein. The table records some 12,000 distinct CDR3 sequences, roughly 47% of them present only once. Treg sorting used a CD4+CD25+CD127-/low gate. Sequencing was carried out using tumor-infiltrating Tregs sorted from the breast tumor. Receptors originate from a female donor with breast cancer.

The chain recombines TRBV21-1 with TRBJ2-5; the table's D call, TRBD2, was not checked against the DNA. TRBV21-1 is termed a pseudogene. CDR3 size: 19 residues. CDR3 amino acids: CASRKIAGGLHSTQETQYF. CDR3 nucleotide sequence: TGTGCCAGCAGGAAGATAGCGGGAGGGCTTCACTCGACCCAAGAGACCCAGTACTTC.

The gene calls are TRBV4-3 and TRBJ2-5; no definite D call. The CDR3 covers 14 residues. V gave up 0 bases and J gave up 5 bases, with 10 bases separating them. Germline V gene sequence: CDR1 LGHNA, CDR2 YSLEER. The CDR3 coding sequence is TGCGCCAGCAGCCAAGACTTCGGAATGGAGACCCAGTACTTC. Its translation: CASSQDFGMETQYF.

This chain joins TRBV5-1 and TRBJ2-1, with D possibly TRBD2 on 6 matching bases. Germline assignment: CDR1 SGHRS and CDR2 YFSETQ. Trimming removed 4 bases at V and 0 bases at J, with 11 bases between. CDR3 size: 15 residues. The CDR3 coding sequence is TGCGCCAGCAGCCCCGGGACTTTCTCCTACAATGAGCAGTTCTTC. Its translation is CASSPGTFSYNEQFF.

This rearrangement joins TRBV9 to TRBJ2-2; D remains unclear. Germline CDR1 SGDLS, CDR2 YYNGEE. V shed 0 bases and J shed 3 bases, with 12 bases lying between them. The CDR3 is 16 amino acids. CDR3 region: CASSVGVTRHTGELFF. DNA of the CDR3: TGTGCCAGCAGCGTAGGGGTCACCCGACACACCGGGGAGCTGTTTTTT.

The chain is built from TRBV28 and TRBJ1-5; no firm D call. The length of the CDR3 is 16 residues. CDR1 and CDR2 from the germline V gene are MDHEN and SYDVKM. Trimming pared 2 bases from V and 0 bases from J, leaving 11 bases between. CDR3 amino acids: CASSLPGQLSNQPQHF. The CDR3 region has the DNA TGTGCCAGCAGTTTACCAGGTCAGCTTAGCAATCAGCCCCAGCATTTT.

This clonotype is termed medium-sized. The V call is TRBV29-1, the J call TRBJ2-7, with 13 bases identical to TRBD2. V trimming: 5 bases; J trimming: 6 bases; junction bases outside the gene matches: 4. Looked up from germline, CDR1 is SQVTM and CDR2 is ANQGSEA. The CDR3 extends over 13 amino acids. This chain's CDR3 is CSVRTSGSTEQYV. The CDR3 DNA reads TGCAGCGTTAGGACTAGCGGGAGTACCGAGCAGTACGTC.

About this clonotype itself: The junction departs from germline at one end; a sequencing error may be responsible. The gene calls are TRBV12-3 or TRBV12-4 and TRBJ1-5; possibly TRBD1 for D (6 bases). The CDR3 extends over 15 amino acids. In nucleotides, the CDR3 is TGCGCCAGCAGTAAGTTAGGGGGGAACAATCAGCCCCAGCATTTT. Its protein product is CASSKLGGNNQPQHF.

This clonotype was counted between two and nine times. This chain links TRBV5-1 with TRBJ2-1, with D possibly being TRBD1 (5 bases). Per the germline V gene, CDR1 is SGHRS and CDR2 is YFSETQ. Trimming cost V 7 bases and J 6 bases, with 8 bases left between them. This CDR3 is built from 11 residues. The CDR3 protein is CASATANEQFF. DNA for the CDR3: TGCGCCAGCGCGACAGCCAATGAGCAGTTCTTC.

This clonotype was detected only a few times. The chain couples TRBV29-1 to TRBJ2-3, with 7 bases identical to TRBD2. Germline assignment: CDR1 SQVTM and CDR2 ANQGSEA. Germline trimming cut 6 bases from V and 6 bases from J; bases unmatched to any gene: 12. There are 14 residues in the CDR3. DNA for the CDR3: TGCAGCGTAAGGGGTCGCGGGGGTTTCGATACGCAGTATTTT. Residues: CSVRGRGGFDTQYF.

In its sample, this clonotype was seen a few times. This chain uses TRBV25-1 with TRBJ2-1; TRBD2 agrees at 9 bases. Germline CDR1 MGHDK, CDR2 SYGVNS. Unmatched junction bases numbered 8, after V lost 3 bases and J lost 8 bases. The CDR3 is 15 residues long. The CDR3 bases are TGTGCCAGCAGTGATAGCGGGAGACCCTTTCATGAGCAGTTCTTC. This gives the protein CASSDSGRPFHEQFF.

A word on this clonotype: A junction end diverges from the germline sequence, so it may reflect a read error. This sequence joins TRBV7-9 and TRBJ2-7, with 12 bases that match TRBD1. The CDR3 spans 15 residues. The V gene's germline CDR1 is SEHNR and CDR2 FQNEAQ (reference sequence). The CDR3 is CASSPSGQGASELYF. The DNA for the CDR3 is TGTGCCAGCAGCCCCTCGGGACAGGGGGCGTCGGAGCTGTACTTC. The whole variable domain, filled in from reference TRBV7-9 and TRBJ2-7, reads DTGVSQNPRHKITKRGQNVTFRCDPISEHNRLYWYRQTLGQGPEFLTYFQNEAQLEKSRLLSDRFSAERPKGSFSTLEIQRTEQGDSAMYLCASSPSGQGASELYFGPGTRLTVT.

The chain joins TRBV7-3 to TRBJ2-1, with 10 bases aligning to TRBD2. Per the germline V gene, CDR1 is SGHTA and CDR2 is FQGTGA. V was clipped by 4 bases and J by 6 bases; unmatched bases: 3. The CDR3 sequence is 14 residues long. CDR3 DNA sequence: TGTGCCAGCAGCTCTTCTAGCGGGAGCAATGAGCAGTTCTTC. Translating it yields CASSSSSGSNEQFF. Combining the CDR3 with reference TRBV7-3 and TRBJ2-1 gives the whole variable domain GAGVSQTPSNKVTEKGKYVELRCDPISGHTALYWYRQSLGQGPEFLIYFQGTGAADDSGLPNDRFFAVRPEGSVSTLKIQRTERGDSAVYLCASSSSSGSNEQFFGPGTRLTVL.

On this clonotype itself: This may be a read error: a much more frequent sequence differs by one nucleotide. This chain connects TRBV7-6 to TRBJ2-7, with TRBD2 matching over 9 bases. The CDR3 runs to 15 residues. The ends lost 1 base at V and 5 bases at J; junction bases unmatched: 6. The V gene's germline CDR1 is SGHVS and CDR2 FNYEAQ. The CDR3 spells CASSLGSGSYHEQYF. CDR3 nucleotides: TGTGCCAGCAGCTTAGGTAGCGGGAGTTACCACGAGCAGTACTTC.

In DNA form, the CDR3 reads TGTGCCAGCAGTCAGACGCATGAGCAGTTCTTC. It translates to CASSQTHEQFF. V is TRBV12-3 or TRBV12-4 and J is TRBJ2-1; D is unclear. CDR3 size: 11 residues. V lost 5 bases and J 8 bases, leaving 7 bases between the germline ends.

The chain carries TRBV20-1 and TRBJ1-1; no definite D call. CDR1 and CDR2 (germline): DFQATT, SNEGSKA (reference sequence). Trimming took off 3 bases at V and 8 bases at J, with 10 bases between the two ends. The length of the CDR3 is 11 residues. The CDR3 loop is CSASFPPEAFF. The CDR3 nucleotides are TGCAGTGCTAGTTTTCCCCCCGAAGCTTTCTTT.

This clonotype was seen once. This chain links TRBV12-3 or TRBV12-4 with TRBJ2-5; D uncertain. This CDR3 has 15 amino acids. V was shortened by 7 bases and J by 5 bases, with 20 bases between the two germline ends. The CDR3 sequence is CASNRRSAIEETQYF. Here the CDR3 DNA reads TGTGCCAGCAACCGAAGATCGGCCATCGAGGAGACCCAGTACTTC.

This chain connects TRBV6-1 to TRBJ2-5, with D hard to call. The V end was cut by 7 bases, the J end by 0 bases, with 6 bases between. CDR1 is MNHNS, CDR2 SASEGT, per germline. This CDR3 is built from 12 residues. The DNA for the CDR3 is TGTGCCAGCAATAAGTACCAAGAGACCCAGTACTTC. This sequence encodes CASNKYQETQYF.

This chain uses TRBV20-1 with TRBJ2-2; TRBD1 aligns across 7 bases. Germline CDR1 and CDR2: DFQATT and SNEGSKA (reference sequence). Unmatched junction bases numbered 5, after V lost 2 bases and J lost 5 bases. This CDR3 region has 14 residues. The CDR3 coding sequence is TGCAGTGCTAGATACCAGGGGGATACCGGGGAGCTGTTTTTT. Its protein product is CSARYQGDTGELFF.

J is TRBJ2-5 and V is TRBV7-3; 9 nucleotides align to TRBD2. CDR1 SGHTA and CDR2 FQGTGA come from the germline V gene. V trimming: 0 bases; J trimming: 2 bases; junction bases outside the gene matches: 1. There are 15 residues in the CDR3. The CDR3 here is CASSLTSGRQETQYF. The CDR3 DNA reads TGTGCCAGCAGCTTAACTAGCGGGAGACAAGAGACCCAGTACTTC.

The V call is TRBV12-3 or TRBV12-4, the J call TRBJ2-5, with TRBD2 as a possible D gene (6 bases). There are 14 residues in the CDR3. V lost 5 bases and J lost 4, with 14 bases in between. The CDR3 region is CASSPTGLRETQYF. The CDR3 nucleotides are TGTGCCAGCAGTCCTACGGGACTCCGAGAGACCCAGTACTTC.

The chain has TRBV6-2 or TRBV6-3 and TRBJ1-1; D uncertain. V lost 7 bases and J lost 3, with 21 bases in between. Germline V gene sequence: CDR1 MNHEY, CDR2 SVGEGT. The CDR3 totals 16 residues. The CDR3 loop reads CASTQRRRAFHTEAFF. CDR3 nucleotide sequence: TGTGCCAGCACCCAACGGAGGAGGGCTTTTCACACTGAAGCTTTCTTT.

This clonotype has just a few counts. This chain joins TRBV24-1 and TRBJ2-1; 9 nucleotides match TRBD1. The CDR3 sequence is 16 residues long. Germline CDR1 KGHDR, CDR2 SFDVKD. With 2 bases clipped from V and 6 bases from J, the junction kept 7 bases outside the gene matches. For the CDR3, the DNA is TGTGCCACCAGTGATTCCGGGACAGGGAATATCAATGAGCAGTTCTTC. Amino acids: CATSDSGTGNINEQFF.

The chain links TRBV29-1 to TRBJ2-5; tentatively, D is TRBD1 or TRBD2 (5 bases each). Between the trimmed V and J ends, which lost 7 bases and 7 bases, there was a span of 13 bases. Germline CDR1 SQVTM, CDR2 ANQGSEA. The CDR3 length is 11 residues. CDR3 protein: CSASRGGTQYF. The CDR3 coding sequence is TGCAGCGCCTCTCGTGGGGGGACCCAGTACTTC.

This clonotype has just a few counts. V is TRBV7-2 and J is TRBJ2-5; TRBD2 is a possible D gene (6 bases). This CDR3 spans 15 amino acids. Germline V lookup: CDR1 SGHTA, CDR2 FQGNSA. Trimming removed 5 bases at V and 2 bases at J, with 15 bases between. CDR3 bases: TGTGCCAGCAGCAACGGAGGAGGGAGTCAAGAGACCCAGTACTTC. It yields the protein CASSNGGGSQETQYF.

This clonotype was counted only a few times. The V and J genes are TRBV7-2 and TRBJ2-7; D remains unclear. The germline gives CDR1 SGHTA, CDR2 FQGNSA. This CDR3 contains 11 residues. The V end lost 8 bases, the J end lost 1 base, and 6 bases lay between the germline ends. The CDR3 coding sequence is TGTGCCAGCGGGGTTTCCTACGAGCAGTACTTC. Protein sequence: CASGVSYEQYF.

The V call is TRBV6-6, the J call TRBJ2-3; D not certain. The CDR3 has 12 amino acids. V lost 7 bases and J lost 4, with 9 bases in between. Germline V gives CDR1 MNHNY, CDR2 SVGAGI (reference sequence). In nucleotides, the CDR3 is TGTGCCAGCACCAGTTTACCAGATACGCAGTATTTT. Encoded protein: CASTSLPDTQYF.

The DNA of the CDR3 is TGTGCCAGCAGTTCTTACCCCGGGACCGAAACCAACACCGGGGAGCTGTTTTTT. Amino acids: CASSSYPGTETNTGELFF. This chain uses TRBV28 with TRBJ2-2; D is possibly TRBD1 or TRBD2 (5 bases each). The CDR3 has 18 residues. Germline CDR1 is MDHEN and CDR2 is SYDVKM. V was cut by 4 bases and J by 2 bases, with 20 bases left in between.